The source of this T cell receptor beta chain is a study of blood T cell repertoires in COVID-19 (dated by TCRdb to the early 2020s). At the level of the whole study: Collaborator samples came from the United States, Italy and Spain and covered acute and convalescent phases of COVID-19. The sample metadata nearly always contained a de-identified subject ID, COVID-19 status, age in years and sex. HLA class I and class II types, where available, came from metadata supplied by the sample provider rather than from assay-based typing. The samples were drawn from two sources: the first 160 participants of the ongoing ImmuneRACE study, and 1,200 or so subjects contributed by 6 global collaborators. The repertoires were released in a freely available public database meant as a resource for research on the immune response to SARS-CoV-2. The material from the prospective study consisted of cDNA or gDNA derived from T cells, B-cell-depleted T cells, or PBMCs. Deeply sampled blood TCRbeta repertoires from subjects exposed to, actively infected with, or recovered from COVID-19 were included in the dataset. Here is what the overall study found, with its caveats: The amount of clinical and demographic metadata varied by source and participant and was provided uncurated.

Note on this clone: Its specific antigen is unknown. No much larger clonotype is one base removed from it; base qualities were not supplied.

Whole blood was collected in K2EDTA tubes by collaborating institutions according to the institutions' own protocols. For TCRbeta analysis, collaborators shipped samples as frozen whole blood, isolated PBMCs, or DNA extracted from either of those sample types. V has 4 bases trimmed and J has 2 bases trimmed; junction bases matching no gene number 4. Inclusive of the bounding cysteine and phenylalanine, the CDR3 is 14 residues long. Only the CDR3 DNA is retained, 42 bases long and in frame from the first base. As encoded in the germline V gene, CDR1 is MGHRA while CDR2 is YSYEKL. TCRbeta CDR3 regions were amplified from genomic DNA using the immunoSEQ Assay, a bias-controlled multiplex PCR. Per the source publication's procedure: Within the assay, amplification of reference gene primers was used to estimate how many nucleated cells each sample contained. To quantify the absolute abundance of each unique TCRbeta CDR3 rearrangement, sequence reads were collapsed and filtered. For each sample, productive Simpson clonality was calculated as the square root of Simpson's diversity index across productive rearrangements. TCRdb took over this immuneACCESS table, retaining in-frame rearrangements with V and J assigned. Such tables are incomplete; in checked studies, under half of the missing clones stem from an unresolved V gene, and the remainder is unexplained. Clone size and V and J calls were adopted from that table, with D and trimming inferred from the DNA. The sample profile shows about 160,000 clones; 85% of them were found once. The ten top clones hold 3% to 4% of the sample.

The V and J genes are TRBV4-1 and TRBJ1-1; 7 central bases correspond to TRBD1. The receptor was derived from a human donor with acute or convalescent COVID-19. The donor label of this sample is uncertain. The sequencing input was peripheral blood. The CDR3 region has the sequence CASSRQGVNTEAFF. The DNA sequence is as follows: TGCGCCAGCAGCCGACAGGGAGTAAACACTGAAGCTTTCTTT.